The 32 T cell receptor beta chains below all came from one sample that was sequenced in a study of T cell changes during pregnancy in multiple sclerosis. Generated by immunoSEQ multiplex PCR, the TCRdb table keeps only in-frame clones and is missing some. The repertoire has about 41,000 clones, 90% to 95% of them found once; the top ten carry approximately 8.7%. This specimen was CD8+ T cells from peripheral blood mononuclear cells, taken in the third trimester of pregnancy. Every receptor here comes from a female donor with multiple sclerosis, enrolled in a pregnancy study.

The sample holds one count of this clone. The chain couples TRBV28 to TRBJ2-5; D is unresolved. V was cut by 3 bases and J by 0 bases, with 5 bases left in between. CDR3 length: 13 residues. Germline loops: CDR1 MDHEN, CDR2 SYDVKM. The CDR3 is CASSFEDQETQYF. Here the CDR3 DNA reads TGTGCCAGCAGTTTCGAGGACCAAGAGACCCAGTACTTC.

The CDR3 region is CASSVDSTRGETQYF. Written as DNA, the CDR3 is TGTGCCAGCAGCGTAGATAGTACCCGGGGGGAGACCCAGTACTTC. The rearrangement joins TRBV9 to TRBJ2-5; possibly TRBD2 for D (6 bases). This CDR3 is 15 amino acids long. The germline gives CDR1 SGDLS, CDR2 YYNGEE. Trimming stripped 0 bases from V and 5 bases from J, with 14 bases between.

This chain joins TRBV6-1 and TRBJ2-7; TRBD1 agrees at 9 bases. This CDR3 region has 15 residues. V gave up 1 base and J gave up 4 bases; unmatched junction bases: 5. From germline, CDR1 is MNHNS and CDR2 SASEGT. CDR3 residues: CASSEESQGAYEQYF. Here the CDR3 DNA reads TGTGCCAGCAGTGAAGAATCACAGGGGGCTTACGAGCAGTACTTC.

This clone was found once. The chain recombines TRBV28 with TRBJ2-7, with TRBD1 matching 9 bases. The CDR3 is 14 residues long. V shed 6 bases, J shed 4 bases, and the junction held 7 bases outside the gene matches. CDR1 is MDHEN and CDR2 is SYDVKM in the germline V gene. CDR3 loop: CASSETGGEYEQYF. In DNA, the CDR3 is TGTGCCAGCAGCGAAACAGGGGGCGAGTACGAGCAGTACTTC.

The DNA for the CDR3 is TGTGCCAGCAGCTTAAGGGCGGGAGACGTTGGTAATGAGCAGTTCTTC. Translation gives CASSLRAGDVGNEQFF. The J gene is TRBJ2-1, the V gene TRBV7-6; 7 nucleotides agree with TRBD2. There are 16 residues in the CDR3. Trimming took 2 bases from V and 7 from J; bases not matched to a gene: 11. Germline CDR1 SGHVS, CDR2 FNYEAQ.

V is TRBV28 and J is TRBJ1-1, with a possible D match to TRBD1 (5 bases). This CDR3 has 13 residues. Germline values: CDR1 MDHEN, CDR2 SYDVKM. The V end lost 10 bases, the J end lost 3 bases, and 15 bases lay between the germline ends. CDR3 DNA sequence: TGTGCCACCTCAAGAGGGGACTACACTGAAGCTTTCTTT. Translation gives CATSRGDYTEAFF.

This CDR3 reads CASSYITGTGFLETQYF. DNA for the CDR3: TGTGCCAGCAGCTACATTACCGGGACAGGGTTTTTGGAGACCCAGTACTTC. The V gene is TRBV5-6, the J gene TRBJ2-5, with 9 bases lining up with TRBD1. Germline assignment: CDR1 SGHDT and CDR2 YYEEEE. The junction had 14 bases not matched to a gene; V was cut back by 3 bases and J by 5 bases. CDR3 size: 17 residues.

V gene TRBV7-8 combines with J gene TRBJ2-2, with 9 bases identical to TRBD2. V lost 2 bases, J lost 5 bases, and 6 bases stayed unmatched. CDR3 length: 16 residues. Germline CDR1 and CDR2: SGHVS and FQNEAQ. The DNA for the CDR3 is TGTGCCAGCAGCTTAATCAGCGGGGGGTTAACCGGGGAGCTGTTTTTT. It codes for CASSLISGGLTGELFF.

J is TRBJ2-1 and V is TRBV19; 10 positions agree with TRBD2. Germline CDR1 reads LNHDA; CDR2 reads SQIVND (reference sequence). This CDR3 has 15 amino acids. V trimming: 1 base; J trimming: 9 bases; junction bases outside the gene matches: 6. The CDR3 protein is CASSIGRLAGAEQFF. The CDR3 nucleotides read TGTGCCAGTAGTATAGGTCGGCTAGCGGGAGCTGAGCAGTTCTTC.

The DNA for the CDR3 is TGTGCCAGCAGCTTGGCACCCGCCCAGGGGTTCCACGAGCAGTACTTC. It is translated as CASSLAPAQGFHEQYF. V is TRBV5-4 and J is TRBJ2-7; possible D gene TRBD1, 6 bases. Trimming left V 0 bases short and J 5 bases short, with 18 bases between. Germline CDR1 reads SGHNT; CDR2 reads YYREEE (reference sequence). There are 16 residues in the CDR3.

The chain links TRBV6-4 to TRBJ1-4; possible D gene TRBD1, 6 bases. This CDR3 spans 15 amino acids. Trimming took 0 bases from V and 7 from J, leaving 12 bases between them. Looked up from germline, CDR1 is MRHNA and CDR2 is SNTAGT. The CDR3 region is CASSDSRQVVEKLFF. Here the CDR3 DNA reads TGTGCCAGCAGTGACTCGAGACAGGTGGTTGAAAAACTGTTTTTT.

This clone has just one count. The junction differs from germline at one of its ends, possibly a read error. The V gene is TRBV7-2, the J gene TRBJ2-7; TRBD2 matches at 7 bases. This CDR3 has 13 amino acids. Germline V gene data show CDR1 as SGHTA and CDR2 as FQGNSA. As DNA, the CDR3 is TGTGCCAGCAGCGTAGCGGGCCACCAGGAGCAGTACTTC. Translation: CASSVAGHQEQYF.

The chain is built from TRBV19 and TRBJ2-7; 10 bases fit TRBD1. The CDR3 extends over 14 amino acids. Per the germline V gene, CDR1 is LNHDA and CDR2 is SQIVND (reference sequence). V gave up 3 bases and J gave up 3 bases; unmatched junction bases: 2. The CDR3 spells CASSIGTGDYEQYF. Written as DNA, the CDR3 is TGTGCCAGTAGTATTGGGACAGGGGACTACGAGCAGTACTTC.

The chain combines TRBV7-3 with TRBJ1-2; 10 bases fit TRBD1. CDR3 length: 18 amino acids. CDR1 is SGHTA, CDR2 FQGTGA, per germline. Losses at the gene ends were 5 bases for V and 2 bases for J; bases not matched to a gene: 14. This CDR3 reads CASSPGPGTGEANYGYTF. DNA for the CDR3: TGTGCCAGCAGCCCGGGTCCGGGGACAGGGGAGGCGAACTATGGCTACACCTTC.

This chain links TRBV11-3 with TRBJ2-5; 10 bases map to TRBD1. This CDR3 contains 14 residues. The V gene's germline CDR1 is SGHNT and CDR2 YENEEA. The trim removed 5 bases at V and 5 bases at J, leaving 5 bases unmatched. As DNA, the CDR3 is TGTGCCAGCAGCCGGGGACAGGGGTACGAGACCCAGTACTTC. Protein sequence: CASSRGQGYETQYF. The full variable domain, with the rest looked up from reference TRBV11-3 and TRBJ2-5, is EAGVVQSPRYKIIEKKQPVAFWCNPISGHNTLYWYLQNLGQGPELLIRYENEEAVDDSQLPKDRFSAERLKGVDSTLKIQPAELGDSAVYLCASSRGQGYETQYFGPGTRLLVL.

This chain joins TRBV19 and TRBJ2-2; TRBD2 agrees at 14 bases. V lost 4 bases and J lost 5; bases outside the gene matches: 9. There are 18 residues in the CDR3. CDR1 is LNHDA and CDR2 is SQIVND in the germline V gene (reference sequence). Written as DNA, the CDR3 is TGTGCCAGTAGTAGCGGGACTAGCGGGAGAAGTTGGACCGGGGAGCTGTTTTTT. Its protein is CASSSGTSGRSWTGELFF.

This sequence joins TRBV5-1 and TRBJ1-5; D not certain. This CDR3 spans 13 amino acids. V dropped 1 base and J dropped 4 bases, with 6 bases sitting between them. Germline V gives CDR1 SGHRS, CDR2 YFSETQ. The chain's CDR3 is CASSLWQNQPQHF. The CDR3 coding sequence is TGCGCCAGCAGCTTGTGGCAAAATCAGCCCCAGCATTTT.

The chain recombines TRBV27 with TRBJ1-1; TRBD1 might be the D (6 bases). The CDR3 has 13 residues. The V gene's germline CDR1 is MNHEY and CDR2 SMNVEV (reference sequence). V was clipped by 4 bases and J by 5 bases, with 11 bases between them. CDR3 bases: TGTGCCAGCAGTTCATACAGGGCTACTGAAGCTTTCTTT. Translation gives CASSSYRATEAFF.

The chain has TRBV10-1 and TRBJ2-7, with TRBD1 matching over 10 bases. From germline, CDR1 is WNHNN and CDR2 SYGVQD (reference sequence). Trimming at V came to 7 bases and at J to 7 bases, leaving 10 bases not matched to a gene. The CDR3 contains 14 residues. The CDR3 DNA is TGCGCCAGCACCCCAGCCGGGACAGGGGTGGAGCAGTACTTC. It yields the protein CASTPAGTGVEQYF.

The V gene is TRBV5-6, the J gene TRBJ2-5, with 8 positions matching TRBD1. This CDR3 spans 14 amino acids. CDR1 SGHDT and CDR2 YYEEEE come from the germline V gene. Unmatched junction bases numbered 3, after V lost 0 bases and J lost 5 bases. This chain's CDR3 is CASSLGQGWETQYF. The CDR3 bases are TGTGCCAGCAGCTTGGGACAGGGGTGGGAGACCCAGTACTTC.

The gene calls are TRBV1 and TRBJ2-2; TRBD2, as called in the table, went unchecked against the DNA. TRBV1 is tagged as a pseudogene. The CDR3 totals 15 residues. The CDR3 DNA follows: TGCACCAGCAGCCCGCGGACTCCTAACACCGGGGAGCTGTTTTTT. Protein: CTSSPRTPNTGELFF.

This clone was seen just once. The CDR3 nucleotides read TGTGCCAGCAGCGAACCCCGGGACAGGGGGCTGAGTAACTATGGCTACACCTTC. Protein sequence: CASSEPRDRGLSNYGYTF. The V call is TRBV7-9, the J call TRBJ1-2; 12 positions agree with TRBD1. CDR3 length equals 18 residues. The germline CDR1 and CDR2 sequences are SEHNR and FQNEAQ (reference sequence). Unmatched junction bases numbered 11, after V lost 5 bases and J lost 1 base. Full variable domain (remainder filled in from reference TRBV7-9 and TRBJ1-2): DTGVSQNPRHKITKRGQNVTFRCDPISEHNRLYWYRQTLGQGPEFLTYFQNEAQLEKSRLLSDRFSAERPKGSFSTLEIQRTEQGDSAMYLCASSEPRDRGLSNYGYTFGSGTRLTVV.

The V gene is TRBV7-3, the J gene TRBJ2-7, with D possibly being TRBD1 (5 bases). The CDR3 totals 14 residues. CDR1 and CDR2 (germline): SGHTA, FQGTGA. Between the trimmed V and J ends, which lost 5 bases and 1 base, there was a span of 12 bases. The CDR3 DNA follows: TGTGCCAGCAGCAAAGGGGCCACTTCCTACGAGCAGTACTTC. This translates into CASSKGATSYEQYF.

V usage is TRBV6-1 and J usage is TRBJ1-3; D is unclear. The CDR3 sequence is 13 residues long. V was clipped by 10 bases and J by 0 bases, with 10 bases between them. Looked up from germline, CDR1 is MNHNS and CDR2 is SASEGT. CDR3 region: CATSPSSGNTIYF. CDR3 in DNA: TGTGCCACTTCTCCGAGCTCTGGAAACACCATATATTTT.

CDR3 sequence: CASSVGPSGSFNEQYF. CDR3 in DNA: TGTGCCAGCAGCGTAGGACCTAGCGGGAGCTTCAACGAGCAGTACTTC. V and J are TRBV9 and TRBJ2-7, with 10 bases identical to TRBD2. The CDR3 is made up of 16 amino acids. V trimming: 0 bases; J trimming: 5 bases; junction bases outside the gene matches: 8. The germline V gene encodes CDR1 SGDLS and CDR2 YYNGEE.

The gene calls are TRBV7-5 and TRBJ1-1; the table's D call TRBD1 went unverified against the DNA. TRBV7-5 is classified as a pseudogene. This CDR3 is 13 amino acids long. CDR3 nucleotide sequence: TGTGCCAGAAGCTTAGGTACAGGGGAGGAAGCTTTCTTT. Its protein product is CARSLGTGEEAFF.

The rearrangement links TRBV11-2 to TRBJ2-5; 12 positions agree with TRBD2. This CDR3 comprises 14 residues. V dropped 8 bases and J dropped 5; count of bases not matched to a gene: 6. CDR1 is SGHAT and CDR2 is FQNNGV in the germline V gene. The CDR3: CASRPGTSGETQYF. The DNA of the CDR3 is TGTGCCAGCCGCCCCGGGACTAGCGGGGAGACCCAGTACTTC.

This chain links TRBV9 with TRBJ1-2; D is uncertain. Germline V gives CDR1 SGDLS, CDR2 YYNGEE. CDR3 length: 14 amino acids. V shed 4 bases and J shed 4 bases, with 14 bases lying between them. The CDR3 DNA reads TGTGCCAGCAGCTCGCCACTGTTTCCCTATGGCTACACCTTC. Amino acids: CASSSPLFPYGYTF.

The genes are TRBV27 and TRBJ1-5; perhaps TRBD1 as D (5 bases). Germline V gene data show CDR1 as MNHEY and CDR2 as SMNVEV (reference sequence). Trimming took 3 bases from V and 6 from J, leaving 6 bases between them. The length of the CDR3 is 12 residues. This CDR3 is CASSFQGQPQHF. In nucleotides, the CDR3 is TGTGCCAGCAGTTTCCAGGGTCAGCCCCAGCATTTT.

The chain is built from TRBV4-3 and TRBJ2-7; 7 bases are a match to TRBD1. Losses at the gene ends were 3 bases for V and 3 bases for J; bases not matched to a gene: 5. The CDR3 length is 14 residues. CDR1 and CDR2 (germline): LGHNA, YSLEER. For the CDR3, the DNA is TGCGCCAGCAGCCAGATGACAGGGAACTACGAGCAGTACTTC. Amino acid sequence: CASSQMTGNYEQYF.

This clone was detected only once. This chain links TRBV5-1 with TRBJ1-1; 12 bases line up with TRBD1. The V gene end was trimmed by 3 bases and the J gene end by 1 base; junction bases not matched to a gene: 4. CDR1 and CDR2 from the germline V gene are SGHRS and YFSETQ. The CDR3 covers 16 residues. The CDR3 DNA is TGCGCCAGCAGCTCCCGGGACAGGGGGCAGAACACTGAAGCTTTCTTT. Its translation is CASSSRDRGQNTEAFF.

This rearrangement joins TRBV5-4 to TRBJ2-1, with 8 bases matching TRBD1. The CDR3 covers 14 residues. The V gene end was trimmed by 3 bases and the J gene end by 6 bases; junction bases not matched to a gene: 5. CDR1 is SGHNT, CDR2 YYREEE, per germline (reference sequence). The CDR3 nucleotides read TGTGCCAGCAGCTCCCCTGACAGGGGCAATGAGCAGTTCTTC. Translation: CASSSPDRGNEQFF.